This TCR beta chain was identified during a study of regulatory and conventional T cells in RAG deficiency. Study-wide findings and caveats: RAG-deficient patients showed markedly lower Shannon entropy and higher Simpson indices than control T-cell subsets. Omenn syndrome and CID/AS patients had around 100-fold fewer unique Treg TCR beta sequences, versus roughly 10-fold elsewhere.

Genomic DNA came from blood conventional CD4+ T cells gated CD25-low CD127-high. Assay: immunoSEQ multiplex PCR; the TCRdb copy retains only in-frame clones and omits some. The sample has about 34,000 clones, 76% seen once. V gave up 10 bases and J gave up 0 bases; unmatched junction bases: 6. Germline assignment: CDR1 ENHRY and CDR2 SYGVKD. The CDR3 extends over 13 amino acids. Regarding this clone: Its antigen is as yet unknown.

The data were also submitted as part of a second study, on regulatory T cells. That work contributes: Amplification used 52 TRBV primers and 13 TRBJ primers.

The TCR comes from a human donor in good health. The genes are TRBV10-3 and TRBJ2-7; 7 nucleotides agree with TRBD2. The material sequenced was CD4+ effector T cells sorted from blood. DNA of the CDR3: TGTGCCAGTGCGCGCGGGAGCTCCTACGAGCAGTACTTC. It translates to CASARGSSYEQYF.